These 17 T cell receptor beta chains came from one sample sequenced in a study of PD-L1 blockade in urothelial cancer (dated by TCRdb to about 2017). Library preparation used the immunoSEQ multiplex PCR assay. The clones in this table, taken by TCRdb from immuneACCESS, are in-frame only. Not every clone is retained; where verified, under half of the shortfall comes from an unresolved V gene, and the cause of the rest is unknown. Within this sample are some 60,000 clones, with approximately 86% of them counted one time only. Together, the top ten hold 2.9% of the sample. Sequencing used PBMCs, obtained around atezolizumab (anti-PD-L1) treatment. The receptors shown here come from a man between 50 and 59 years old with urothelial cancer.

This clone has a handful of counts. The chain uses TRBV19 and TRBJ1-6; 7 positions agree with TRBD1. Germline V lookup: CDR1 LNHDA, CDR2 SQIVND (reference sequence). CDR3 length: 15 amino acids. Germline trimming cut 4 bases from V and 6 bases from J; bases unmatched to any gene: 6. CDR3 residues: CASSTTTGPNSPLHF. DNA of the CDR3: TGTGCCAGTAGTACTACGACAGGGCCTAATTCACCCCTCCACTTT.

The genes are TRBV30 and TRBJ1-2; D remains unclear. This CDR3 comprises 17 residues. In germline, CDR1 is GTSNPN, CDR2 SVGIG (reference sequence). Trimming removed 3 bases at V and 3 bases at J, with 23 bases between. The DNA for the CDR3 is TGTGCCTGGAGGGCTCAACAGAATCCTCACGGTTACTATGGCTACACCTTC. Amino acids: CAWRAQQNPHGYYGYTF.

The chain carries TRBV30 and TRBJ2-1, with 14 bases aligning to TRBD2. Germline CDR1 reads GTSNPN; CDR2 reads SVGIG (reference sequence). This CDR3 region has 18 residues. With 2 bases clipped from V and 12 bases from J, the junction kept 18 bases outside the gene matches. CDR3: CAWSMDRKLGTSGGRQFF. The CDR3 DNA is TGTGCCTGGAGTATGGACAGAAAATTAGGGACTAGCGGGGGACGGCAGTTCTTC. The full variable domain, completed using reference TRBV30 and TRBJ2-1, is SQTIHQWPATLVQPVGSPLSLECTVEGTSNPNLYWYRQAAGRGLQLLFYSVGIGQISSEVPQNLSASRPQDRQFILSSKKLLLSDSGFYLCAWSMDRKLGTSGGRQFFGPGTRLTVL.

V is TRBV5-1 and J is TRBJ2-6; D might be TRBD1 (5 bases). This CDR3 is 18 amino acids long. Trimming pared 4 bases from V and 0 bases from J, leaving 17 bases between. Germline V gene data show CDR1 as SGHRS and CDR2 as YFSETQ. The CDR3, as DNA: TGCGCCAGCAGCCGAGATGGGGCAGCGTACTCTGGGGCCAACGTCCTGACTTTC. Translated, it gives CASSRDGAAYSGANVLTF.

The chain is built from TRBV11-2 and TRBJ1-2, with 12 positions matching TRBD1. With 5 bases clipped from V and 7 bases from J, the junction kept 14 bases outside the gene matches. The CDR3 runs to 17 residues. CDR1 and CDR2 (germline): SGHAT, FQNNGV. In DNA, the CDR3 is TGTGCCAGCAGCCAAGAGGGCTTCGGGACAGGGGGCCGTGGCTACACCTTC. Residues: CASSQEGFGTGGRGYTF.

The chain carries TRBV11-2 and TRBJ2-1; 13 bases are shared with TRBD2. CDR3 size: 17 residues. Per germline, CDR1 SGHAT and CDR2 FQNNGV. V dropped 5 bases and J dropped 8; count of bases not matched to a gene: 12. The CDR3 coding sequence is TGTGCCAGCAGCGGGCGAGCTACTAGCGGGAGGGCCTATGAGCAGTTCTTC. It is translated as CASSGRATSGRAYEQFF.

The chain links TRBV5-1 to TRBJ1-2; a possible D gene is TRBD1 (5 bases). The CDR3 is 15 residues long. Germline assignment: CDR1 SGHRS and CDR2 YFSETQ. Trimming took off 1 base at V and 8 bases at J, with 18 bases between the two ends. The CDR3: CASSLQATAAGGYTF. The CDR3 DNA is TGCGCCAGCAGCTTGCAAGCCACCGCGGCAGGGGGCTACACCTTC.

The sample holds a few counts of this clone. The V gene is TRBV5-1, the J gene TRBJ1-1; maybe TRBD1 (6 bases). Germline V CDR1 and CDR2: SGHRS, YFSETQ. Trimming stripped 6 bases from V and 5 bases from J, with 17 bases between. CDR3 length equals 14 residues. The CDR3 reads CASTNGDRTTEAFF. Here the CDR3 DNA reads TGCGCCAGCACCAACGGTGACAGGACGACTGAAGCTTTCTTT.

The chain employs TRBV9 and TRBJ2-3, with D uncertain. The CDR3 is 17 residues long. Trimming pared 3 bases from V and 2 bases from J, leaving 19 bases between. Germline loops: CDR1 SGDLS, CDR2 YYNGEE. The CDR3 protein is CASSAPQTVGYTDTQYF. CDR3 DNA sequence: TGTGCCAGCAGCGCACCTCAGACGGTCGGGTACACAGATACGCAGTATTTT.

The rearrangement links TRBV5-6 to TRBJ2-2, with 15 bases matching TRBD2. Trimming cost V 3 bases and J 3 bases; bases outside gene matches: 3. Germline lookup yields CDR1 SGHDT and CDR2 YYEEEE. This CDR3 region has 17 residues. The CDR3 is CASSSGTSGRYTGELFF. The CDR3 DNA follows: TGTGCCAGCAGCTCCGGGACTAGCGGGAGGTACACCGGGGAGCTGTTTTTT.

The chain couples TRBV30 to TRBJ1-4; D is possibly TRBD1 (5 bases). Germline values: CDR1 GTSNPN, CDR2 SVGIG (reference sequence). Trimming took 2 bases from V and 0 from J, leaving 10 bases between them. CDR3 length: 15 residues. The CDR3 reads CAWSWGGATNEKLFF. The CDR3, as DNA: TGTGCCTGGAGTTGGGGGGGAGCAACTAATGAAAAACTGTTTTTT.

The chain links TRBV19 to TRBJ1-2, with unresolved D. The germline V gene has CDR1 LNHDA and CDR2 SQIVND (reference sequence). Trimming removed 3 bases from V and 4 bases from J, with 12 bases in between. This CDR3 spans 14 amino acids. The CDR3 region is CASSIPTLPYGYTF. The CDR3 coding sequence is TGTGCCAGTAGTATTCCGACACTTCCCTATGGCTACACCTTC.

The chain links TRBV5-1 to TRBJ2-3; 13 nucleotides line up with TRBD2. The ends lost 4 bases at V and 0 bases at J; junction bases unmatched: 11. The CDR3 runs 19 residues. Germline CDR1 SGHRS, CDR2 YFSETQ. CDR3 DNA: TGCGCCAGCAGCCGTAGACGGGGACTAGCGGGGTCTAGCACAGATACGCAGTATTTT. This translates into CASSRRRGLAGSSTDTQYF.

The chain employs TRBV7-2 and TRBJ2-7, with D possibly matching TRBD1 (5 bases). This CDR3 has 14 amino acids. V lost 2 bases and J lost 6, with 14 bases in between. Germline lookup yields CDR1 SGHTA and CDR2 FQGNSA. The CDR3 spells CASSLLDSFAEQYF. The CDR3 region has the DNA TGTGCCAGCAGCTTACTCGACAGCTTCGCCGAGCAGTACTTC.

The V call is TRBV6-1, the J call TRBJ2-7, with 8 bases that match TRBD2. Per the germline V gene, CDR1 is MNHNS and CDR2 is SASEGT. This CDR3 is built from 15 residues. After removal of 5 bases from V and 3 bases from J, the junction contained 9 bases not matched to a gene. The CDR3 sequence is CASSRSSGSNYEQYF. CDR3 DNA sequence: TGTGCCAGCAGTAGATCTAGCGGGTCAAACTACGAGCAGTACTTC.

This sequence joins TRBV6-5 and TRBJ2-5; TRBD1 aligns across 10 bases. The CDR3 covers 16 residues. Germline assignment: CDR1 MNHEY and CDR2 SVGAGI. The V gene end was trimmed by 2 bases and the J gene end by 5 bases; junction bases not matched to a gene: 8. Here the CDR3 reads CASSYHRTGGRETQYF. CDR3 sequence (DNA): TGTGCCAGCAGTTACCACCGGACAGGGGGACGGGAGACCCAGTACTTC.

The chain joins TRBV18 to TRBJ1-2, with D tentatively TRBD1 (5 bases). The CDR3 has 17 amino acids. V was pared by 2 bases and J by 4 bases, with 20 bases between. Germline lookup yields CDR1 KGHSH and CDR2 LQKENI. The CDR3 nucleotides read TGTGCCAGCTCACCAGTTCCAGGGTCGGAGATGGGCTATGGCTACACCTTC. Translation: CASSPVPGSEMGYGYTF.